The rows below give T cell receptor beta chains drawn from one sample of a study of cytomegalovirus exposure and HLA in healthy donors. Produced via immunoSEQ multiplex PCR; TCRdb's table is partial and in-frame only. The sample lists around 140,000 clones; 78% were seen once. The specimen sequenced was PBMCs. The receptors here all came from a woman aged 40 to 49 in good health and CMV-seropositive. CDR3s include the opening cysteine and the closing phenylalanine or tryptophan. A D gene is named only where the DNA matches it firmly. Clone size appears in some rows only: once, few, many, or a class for an expanded clone.

TRBJ2-3,.,15,TRBV28,.,CASSLFSRYTDTQYF,TGTGCCAGCAGTTTATTCTCTAGATACACAGATACGCAGTATTTT
TRBJ2-3,.,16,TRBV6-6,.,CASSYGGRGGTDTQYF,TGTGCCAGCAGTTATGGGGGGAGAGGTGGAACAGATACGCAGTATTTT
TRBJ2-7,.,14,TRBV2,.,CASGLLAQSYEQYF,TGTGCCAGCGGGTTGTTAGCACAATCCTACGAGCAGTACTTC
TRBJ2-7,TRBD2,16,TRBV18,.,CASPPVRTSGDYEQYF,TGTGCCAGCCCACCAGTGCGGACTAGCGGCGACTACGAGCAGTACTTC
TRBJ2-1,TRBD2,16,TRBV5-8,.,CASSSLTGRMRSEQFF,TGTGCCAGCAGCTCCCTTACCGGGAGGATGAGAAGTGAGCAGTTCTTC
TRBJ1-4,.,14,TRBV11-2,.,CASSFTDPREKLFF,TGTGCCAGCAGCTTTACAGATCCCAGGGAAAAACTGTTTTTT
TRBJ2-3,.,13,TRBV11-3,.,CASSFGRAGTQYF,TGTGCCAGCAGCTTTGGGCGAGCGGGTACGCAGTATTTT
TRBJ1-4,.,17,TRBV19,once,CASTSSRAGGANEKLFF,TGTGCCAGTACCTCCAGCCGCGCGGGCGGGGCTAATGAAAAACTGTTTTTT
TRBJ2-1,TRBD2,16,TRBV11-3,.,CASSLSAGGIVNEQFF,TGTGCCAGCAGCTTATCGGCGGGAGGTATAGTAAATGAGCAGTTCTTC
TRBJ2-1,.,13,TRBV5-1,once,CASSLNYQGEQFF,TGCGCCAGCAGCTTGAACTACCAGGGAGAGCAGTTCTTC
TRBJ2-5,TRBD1,15,TRBV6-1,.,CASSLQGARGETQYF,TGTGCCAGCAGTTTGCAGGGGGCGCGGGGAGAGACCCAGTACTTC
TRBJ1-2,.,13,TRBV29-1,.,CSVGSGGSYGYTF,TGCAGCGTTGGGTCTGGGGGCAGCTATGGCTACACCTTC
TRBJ2-1,.,15,TRBV9,.,CASSNGGFTYNEQFF,TGTGCCAGCAGCAACGGGGGTTTTACCTACAATGAGCAGTTCTTC
TRBJ2-5,TRBD2,19,TRBV7-9,.,CASSLGALAGDGSVETQYF,TGTGCCAGCAGCTTAGGGGCCCTAGCGGGAGACGGTTCGGTGGAGACCCAGTACTTC
TRBJ2-7,.,14,TRBV7-8,.,CASSLRRGDYEQYF,TGTGCCAGCAGCTTGAGGAGGGGAGACTACGAGCAGTACTTC
TRBJ2-1,TRBD2,15,TRBV5-1,.,CASSSGTSGTNEQFF,TGCGCCAGCAGCTCAGGGACTAGCGGGACAAATGAGCAGTTCTTC
TRBJ1-1,.,13,TRBV29-1,.,CSVERGSGVEAFF,TGCAGCGTTGAAAGGGGGTCAGGGGTTGAAGCTTTCTTT
TRBJ2-7,.,14,TRBV18,.,CASSRSGFSYEQYF,TGTGCCAGCTCACGTTCGGGGTTCTCCTACGAGCAGTACTTC
TRBJ2-4,TRBD2,15,TRBV6-5,.,CASSTTSGSRNIQYF,TGTGCCAGCAGCACAACTAGCGGGAGTAGGAACATTCAGTACTTC
TRBJ1-2,TRBD1,15,TRBV18,.,CASSRPGQGNYGYTF,TGTGCCAGCTCACGGCCGGGACAGGGCAACTATGGCTACACCTTC
TRBJ2-7,TRBD2,14,TRBV6-5,.,CASRNSGSSYEQYF,TGTGCCAGCAGAAACAGCGGGAGCTCCTACGAGCAGTACTTC
TRBJ1-6,.,12,TRBV2,.,CASSAQNSPLHF,TGTGCCAGCAGTGCCCAGAATTCACCCCTCCACTTT
TRBJ2-2,TRBD1,16,TRBV18,.,CASSPRQGAFTGELFF,TGTGCCAGCTCACCCCGTCAGGGGGCGTTCACCGGGGAGCTGTTTTTT